The 19 T cell receptor beta chains listed next were all sequenced from one sample in a study of vaccination effects on CD4 cells after COVID-19 (dated by TCRdb to the early 2020s). Library generation was performed with the immunoSEQ multiplex PCR assay. This immuneACCESS table, as held by TCRdb, lists in-frame sequences with V and J called but not all clones. Of the missing ones, under half trace to an unresolved V gene in checked studies; the others have no known cause. Across this sample there are about 41,000 clones, with around three quarters seen only once. The ten largest clones add up to 2.9% of the sample. No antigen has been assigned to these receptors. In the ViraFEST assay, PBMC were stimulated with viral peptide pools, and antigen-specific CD4+ T cell clonotypes were then identified by expansion using TCR sequencing. After approximately 11 days of culture, CD4+ T cells were isolated with the EasySep CD4+ T cell isolation kit. Negative nucleocapsid antibody results before and after vaccination confirmed that the healthy vaccine recipients had no prior SARS-CoV-2 infection.

The sample was CD4+ T cells from PBMCs cultured with HCoV-NL63 spike peptides, taken before COVID-19 vaccination. The label giving this sample's cell subset or site can be read as: HCoV-NL63 spike overlapping peptide pool stimulation. These TCRs come from a human donor who received a COVID-19 vaccine.

V gene TRBV5-1 combines with J gene TRBJ2-7, with 8 bases identical to TRBD2. Per the germline V gene, CDR1 is SGHRS and CDR2 is YFSETQ. The CDR3 has 14 amino acids. V was pared by 2 bases and J by 12 bases, with 13 bases of the junction left unmatched. In nucleotides, the CDR3 is TGCGCCAGCAGCTTAGCGGGGGACCTAAGGGGCACGTACGTC. This encodes CASSLAGDLRGTYV.

Written as DNA, the CDR3 is TGTGCCACCAGTGACCCCCGACACTCAAATAACCAGTACTTC. Protein: CATSDPRHSNNQYF. The chain links TRBV24-1 to TRBJ2-5; D not resolved. This CDR3 is 14 amino acids long. CDR1 is KGHDR and CDR2 is SFDVKD in the germline V gene. Trimming shortened V by 4 bases and J by 10 bases, and 18 bases separated the two germline ends.

This clone has just a few counts. The chain joins TRBV27 to TRBJ2-1; 11 bases line up with TRBD2. With V trimmed by 4 bases and J by 10 bases, 18 bases remained unmatched. The CDR3 consists of 18 residues. Per germline, CDR1 MNHEY and CDR2 SMNVEV (reference sequence). CDR3 DNA sequence: TGTGCCAGCAGTTCGCTAGCGGGGGGCCCTACAATGTTTGTGGAGCAGTTCTTC. Amino acid sequence: CASSSLAGGPTMFVEQFF.

The table lists this clone with a few counts. The chain links TRBV19 to TRBJ1-5, with 8 bases that match TRBD1. The CDR3 covers 15 residues. V shed 4 bases and J 4 bases; nucleotides not matched to a gene: 6. Germline V gives CDR1 LNHDA, CDR2 SQIVND (reference sequence). This CDR3 is CASSRGQGGNQPQHF. The CDR3 DNA sequence: TGTGCCAGTAGTAGAGGACAGGGTGGTAATCAGCCCCAGCATTTT.

The genes are TRBV6-1 and TRBJ1-5; 12 bases fit TRBD1. With V trimmed by 2 bases and J by 4 bases, 6 bases remained unmatched. The CDR3 totals 17 residues. Germline CDR1 reads MNHNS; CDR2 reads SASEGT. CDR3 sequence reads: CASSELGQGARNQPQHF. For the CDR3, the DNA is TGTGCCAGCAGTGAATTGGGACAGGGGGCGAGAAATCAGCCCCAGCATTTT.

This clone was observed a few times. The V and J genes are TRBV11-2 and TRBJ1-6; D is possibly TRBD1 (5 bases). Germline V gene sequence: CDR1 SGHAT, CDR2 FQNNGV. V was trimmed by 1 base and J by 7 bases, leaving 11 bases between them. The CDR3 is 15 amino acids. CDR3 DNA sequence: TGTGCCAGCAGCTTAGCGGGGGGAGTCAATTCACCCCTCCACTTT. Translated: CASSLAGGVNSPLHF.

The chain recombines TRBV7-9 with TRBJ1-1, with 10 bases matching TRBD1. CDR3 length: 16 amino acids. J was trimmed by 3 bases and V by 2 bases; bases with no gene match: 6. The germline V gene has CDR1 SEHNR and CDR2 FQNEAQ (reference sequence). The CDR3 DNA reads as TGTGCCAGCAGCTTAATTGGTGGGACAGGGGACACTGAAGCTTTCTTT. Protein sequence: CASSLIGGTGDTEAFF.

The V and J genes are TRBV18 and TRBJ1-5; 8 bases fit TRBD1. J lost 2 bases, V lost 3 bases, and 3 bases had no gene match. Germline V lookup: CDR1 KGHSH, CDR2 LQKENI. CDR3 length equals 15 residues. The CDR3 sequence: CASSPSGGGNQPQHF. The DNA for the CDR3 is TGTGCCAGCTCACCTTCAGGGGGCGGCAATCAGCCCCAGCATTTT.

This rearrangement joins TRBV5-1 to TRBJ2-2; D is possibly TRBD1 (6 bases). This CDR3 comprises 16 residues. The germline CDR1 and CDR2 sequences are SGHRS and YFSETQ. V was pared by 5 bases and J by 0 bases, with 14 bases between. The DNA of the CDR3 is TGCGCCAGCAGACCCGACAGGAACGCGAACACCGGGGAGCTGTTTTTT. Translated, it gives CASRPDRNANTGELFF.

The chain carries TRBV6-2 or TRBV6-3 and TRBJ2-3; TRBD1 or TRBD2 may be the D gene (5 bases each). The CDR3 loop spans 13 amino acids. Trimming removed 6 bases at V and 6 bases at J, with 13 bases between. Germline loops: CDR1 MNHEY, CDR2 SVGEGT. Here the CDR3 reads CASSGTSRDTQYF. The CDR3 region has the DNA TGTGCCAGCAGCGGGACGTCGCGCGATACGCAGTATTTT.

This chain links TRBV19 with TRBJ2-2; no definite D call. The CDR3 runs to 12 residues. CDR1 and CDR2 (germline): LNHDA, SQIVND (reference sequence). V lost 6 bases to trimming and J lost 7 bases, with 9 bases between them. For the CDR3, the DNA is TGTGCCAGTAGGAGCAGAGGCGGGGAGCTGTTTTTT. It is translated as CASRSRGGELFF.

The rearrangement uses TRBV6-4 and TRBJ1-2; D gene uncertain. V was pared by 4 bases and J by 6 bases, with 12 bases between. The CDR3 length is 13 residues. The germline gives CDR1 MRHNA, CDR2 SNTAGT. The CDR3, as DNA: TGTGCCAGCAGTGTCCAGCGGCCTCATGGCTACACCTTC. Amino acids: CASSVQRPHGYTF.

The V and J genes are TRBV30 and TRBJ1-2; TRBD1 matches 8 bases. With 3 bases clipped from V and 3 bases from J, the junction kept 6 bases outside the gene matches. The germline CDR1 and CDR2 sequences are GTSNPN and SVGIG (reference sequence). This CDR3 spans 14 amino acids. The CDR3 coding sequence is TGTGCCTGGAGACTCCGGGACAGGCACTATGGCTACACCTTC. It translates to CAWRLRDRHYGYTF.

This chain uses TRBV9 with TRBJ2-1, with D maybe TRBD2 (5 bases). CDR1 and CDR2 from the germline V gene are SGDLS and YYNGEE. V was pared by 4 bases and J by 9 bases, with 14 bases between. The CDR3 spans 13 residues. CDR3 residues: CASSTLPAGEQFF. CDR3 nucleotide sequence: TGTGCCAGCAGCACATTACCTGCGGGTGAGCAGTTCTTC.

This sequence joins TRBV18 and TRBJ2-7; the match to TRBD1 covers 8 bases. The CDR3 loop spans 14 amino acids. V shed 5 bases and J 5 bases; nucleotides not matched to a gene: 8. The germline CDR1 and CDR2 sequences are KGHSH and LQKENI. The CDR3 nucleotides read TGTGCCAGCTCATCCAGGACAGGGTTCGACGAGCAGTACGTC. Its protein is CASSSRTGFDEQYV.

The gene calls are TRBV3-1 (or the pseudogene TRBV3-2) and TRBJ1-2; D gene ambiguous. Trimming took 4 bases from V and 1 from J, leaving 7 bases between them. Germline V gives CDR1 LGHDT, CDR2 YNNKEL (reference sequence). The length of the CDR3 is 13 residues. Here the CDR3 reads CASSPGYNYGYTF. CDR3 nucleotides: TGTGCCAGCAGCCCCGGATATAACTATGGCTACACCTTC.

The V and J genes are TRBV24-1 and TRBJ1-2; 9 nucleotides align to TRBD1. From germline, CDR1 is KGHDR and CDR2 SFDVKD. Germline trimming cut 5 bases from V and 5 bases from J; bases unmatched to any gene: 8. This CDR3 comprises 15 residues. The CDR3 sequence: CATSGWGQGRYGYTF. CDR3 DNA sequence: TGTGCCACCAGTGGCTGGGGACAGGGCCGTTATGGCTACACCTTC.

The V gene is TRBV18, the J gene TRBJ1-4; 8 bases fit TRBD1. V gave up 6 bases and J gave up 5 bases; unmatched junction bases: 8. The CDR3 runs to 15 residues. Looked up from germline, CDR1 is KGHSH and CDR2 is LQKENI. The CDR3 DNA sequence: TGTGCCAGCTCCAGCGACAGGGGCTCCAATGAAAAACTGTTTTTT. Translation: CASSSDRGSNEKLFF.

The J gene is TRBJ1-1, the V gene TRBV30; D is uncertain. CDR1 GTSNPN and CDR2 SVGIG come from the germline V gene (reference sequence). The CDR3 is 13 residues long. The V and J ends lost 2 bases and 1 base respectively, with 8 bases between them. CDR3 sequence reads: CAWSYRGNTEAFF. The CDR3 coding sequence is TGTGCCTGGAGTTATAGAGGGAACACTGAAGCTTTCTTT.